This TCR beta chain was recorded in a study of human T cells and chemical hapten exposure. Unique molecular identifiers were linked by the library to individual cDNA molecules. Source study methods: Ranging from about 20,000 to 700,000, TCR counts per sample had a median value of 95,638. TCRdb re-analysed the reads in MiXCR, keeping a single row per CDR3 protein. The V and J calls shown here were made by TCRdb, not taken from the authors' results. The sample records 120,000 or so distinct CDR3 sequences, approximately 9.3% being singletons. Whole-study findings and limits: The number of TCRs above 1 in 1000 frequency did not change after DPC sensitization.

This clonotype was detected many times. The antigen is undetermined. Losses at the gene ends were 4 bases for V and 6 bases for J; bases not matched to a gene: 7. The CDR3 contains 15 residues. The V gene's germline CDR1 is SGHTA and CDR2 FQGTGA. Unfractionated whole blood served as the source for total RNA extraction. The clonotype originates from a human donor in good health. Some clones in this sample may be carry-over from other donors' samples. Sequencing used whole blood. The genes are TRBV7-3 and TRBJ2-1, with 9 bases lining up with TRBD2. This chain's CDR3 is CASSSTSGGFNEQFF. The CDR3 DNA is TGTGCCAGCAGCTCGACCAGCGGGGGGTTCAATGAGCAGTTCTTC.